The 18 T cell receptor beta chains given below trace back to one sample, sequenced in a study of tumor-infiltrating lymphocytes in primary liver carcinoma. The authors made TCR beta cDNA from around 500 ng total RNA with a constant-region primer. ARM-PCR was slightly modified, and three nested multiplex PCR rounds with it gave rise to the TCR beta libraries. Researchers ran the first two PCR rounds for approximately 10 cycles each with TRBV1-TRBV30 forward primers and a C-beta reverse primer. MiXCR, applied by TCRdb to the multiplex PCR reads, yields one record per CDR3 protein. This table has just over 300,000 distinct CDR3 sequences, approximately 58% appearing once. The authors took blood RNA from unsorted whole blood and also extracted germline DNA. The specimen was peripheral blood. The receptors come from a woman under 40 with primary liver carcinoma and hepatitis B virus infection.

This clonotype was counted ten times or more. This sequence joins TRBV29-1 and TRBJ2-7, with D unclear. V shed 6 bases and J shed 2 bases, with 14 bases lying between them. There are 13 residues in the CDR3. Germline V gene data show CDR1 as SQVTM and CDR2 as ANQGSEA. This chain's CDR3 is CSVGPQDPYEQYF. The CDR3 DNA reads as TGCAGCGTCGGACCACAAGACCCCTACGAGCAGTACTTC.

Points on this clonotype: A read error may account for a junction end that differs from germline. The CDR3 DNA sequence: TGTGCCAGCAGCTTAGACAGGGTGACAGAGGCCCACTACTTC. Its protein product is CASSLDRVTEAHYF. The chain employs TRBV11-2 and TRBJ2-5; tentatively, D is TRBD1 (5 bases). CDR1 and CDR2 from the germline V gene are SGHAT and FQNNGV. There are 14 residues in the CDR3.

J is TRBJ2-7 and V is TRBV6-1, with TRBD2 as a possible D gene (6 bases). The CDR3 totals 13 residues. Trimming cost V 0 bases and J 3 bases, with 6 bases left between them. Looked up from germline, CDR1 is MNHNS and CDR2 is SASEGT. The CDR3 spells CASSEAEGYEQYF. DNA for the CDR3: TGTGCCAGCAGTGAAGCGGAGGGCTACGAGCAGTACTTC.

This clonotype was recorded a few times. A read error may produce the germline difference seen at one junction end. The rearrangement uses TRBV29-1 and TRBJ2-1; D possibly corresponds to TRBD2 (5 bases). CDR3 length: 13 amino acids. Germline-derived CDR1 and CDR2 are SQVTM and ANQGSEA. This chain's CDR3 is CSAARDASNGQFF. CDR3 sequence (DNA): TGCAGCGCCGCCCGGGATGCCTCGAATGGGCAGTTCTTC.

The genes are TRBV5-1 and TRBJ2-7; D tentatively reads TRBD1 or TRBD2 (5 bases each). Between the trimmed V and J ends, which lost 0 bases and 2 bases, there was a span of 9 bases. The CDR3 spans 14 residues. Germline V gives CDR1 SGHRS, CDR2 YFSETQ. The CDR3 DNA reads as TGCGCCAGCAGCTTGGATTCGGGACCCTACGAGCAGTACTTC. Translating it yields CASSLDSGPYEQYF.

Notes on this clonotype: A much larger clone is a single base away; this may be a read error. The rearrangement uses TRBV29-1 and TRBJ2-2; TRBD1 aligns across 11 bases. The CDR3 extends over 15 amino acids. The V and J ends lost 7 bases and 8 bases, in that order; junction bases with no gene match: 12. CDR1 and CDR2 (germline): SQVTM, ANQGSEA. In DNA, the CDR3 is TGCAGCGGCATGTCCGGGACAGGGGGTCATGGGGAGCTGTTTTTT. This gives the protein CSGMSGTGGHGELFF.

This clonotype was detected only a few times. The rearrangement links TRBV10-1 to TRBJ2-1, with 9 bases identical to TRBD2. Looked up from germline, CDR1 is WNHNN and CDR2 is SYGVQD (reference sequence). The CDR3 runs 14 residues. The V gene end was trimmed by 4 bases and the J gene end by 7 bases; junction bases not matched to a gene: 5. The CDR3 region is CASSGGLAGNEQFF. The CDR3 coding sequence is TGCGCCAGCAGTGGAGGGCTAGCGGGAAATGAGCAGTTCTTC.

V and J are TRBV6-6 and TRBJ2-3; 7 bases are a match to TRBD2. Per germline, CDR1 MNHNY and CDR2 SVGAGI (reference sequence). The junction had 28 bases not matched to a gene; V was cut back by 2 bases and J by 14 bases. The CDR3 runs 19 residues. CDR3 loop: CASSYTHLSRVTSTDTRYF. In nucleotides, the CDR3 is TGTGCCAGCAGTTACACCCACTTAAGCAGGGTGACTAGCACAGATACACGGTATTTT.

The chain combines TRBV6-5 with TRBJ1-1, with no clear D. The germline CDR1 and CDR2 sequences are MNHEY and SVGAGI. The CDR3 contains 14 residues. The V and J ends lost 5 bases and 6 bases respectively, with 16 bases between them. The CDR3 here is CASSPSLQRPEAFF. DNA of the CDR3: TGTGCCAGCAGTCCATCCCTTCAGCGGCCTGAAGCTTTCTTT.

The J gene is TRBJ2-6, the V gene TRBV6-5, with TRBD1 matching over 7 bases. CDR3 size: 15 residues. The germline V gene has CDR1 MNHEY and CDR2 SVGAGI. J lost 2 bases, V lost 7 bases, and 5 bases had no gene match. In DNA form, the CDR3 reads TGTGCCAGCACGCTGGACAGGACTGGGGCCAACGTCCTGACTTTC. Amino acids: CASTLDRTGANVLTF.

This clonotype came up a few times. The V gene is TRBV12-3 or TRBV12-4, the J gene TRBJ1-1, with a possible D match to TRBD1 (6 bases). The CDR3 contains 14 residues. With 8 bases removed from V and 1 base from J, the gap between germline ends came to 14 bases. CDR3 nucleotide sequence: TGTGCCAGCGGCATACACAGGGCGAACACTGAAGCTTTCTTT. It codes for CASGIHRANTEAFF.

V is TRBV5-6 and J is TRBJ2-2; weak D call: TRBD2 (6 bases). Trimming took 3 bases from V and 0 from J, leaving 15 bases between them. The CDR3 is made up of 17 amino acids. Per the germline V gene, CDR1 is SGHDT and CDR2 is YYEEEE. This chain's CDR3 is CASSSRGWGTNTGELFF. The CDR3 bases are TGTGCCAGCAGCTCACGGGGGTGGGGAACGAACACCGGGGAGCTGTTTTTT.

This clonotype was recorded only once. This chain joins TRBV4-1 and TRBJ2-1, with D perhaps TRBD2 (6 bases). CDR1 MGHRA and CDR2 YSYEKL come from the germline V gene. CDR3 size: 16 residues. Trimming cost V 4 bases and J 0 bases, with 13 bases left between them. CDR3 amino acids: CASSRDPGGSYNEQFF. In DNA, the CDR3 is TGCGCCAGCAGCCGAGATCCCGGGGGCTCCTACAATGAGCAGTTCTTC.

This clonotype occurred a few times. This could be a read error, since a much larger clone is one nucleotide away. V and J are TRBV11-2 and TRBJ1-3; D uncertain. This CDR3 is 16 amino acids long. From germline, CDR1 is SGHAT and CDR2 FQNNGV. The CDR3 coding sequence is TGTGCCAGCAGCTCGTACCGACTCAGCTCTGGAAACACCGTATATTTT. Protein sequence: CASSSYRLSSGNTVYF.

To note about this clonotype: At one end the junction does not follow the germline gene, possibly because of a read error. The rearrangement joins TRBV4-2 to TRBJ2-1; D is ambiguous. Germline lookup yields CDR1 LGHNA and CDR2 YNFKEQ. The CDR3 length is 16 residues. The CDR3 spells CASSQGGVSSYDEQFF. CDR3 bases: TGTGCCAGCAGCCAAGGAGGCGTTAGCTCCTACGATGAGCAGTTCTTC.

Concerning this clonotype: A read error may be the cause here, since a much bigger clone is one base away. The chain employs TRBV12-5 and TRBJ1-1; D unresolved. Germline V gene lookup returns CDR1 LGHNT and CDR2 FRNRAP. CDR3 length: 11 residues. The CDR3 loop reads CASGLFTGAFF. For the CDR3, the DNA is TGTGCTAGTGGTTTGTTCACTGGAGCTTTCTTT. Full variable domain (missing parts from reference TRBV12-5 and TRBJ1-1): DARVTQTPRHKVTEMGQEVTMRCQPILGHNTVFWYRQTMMQGLELLAYFRNRAPLDDSGMPKDRFSAEMPDATLATLKIQPSEPRDSAVYFCASGLFTGAFFGQGTRLTVV.

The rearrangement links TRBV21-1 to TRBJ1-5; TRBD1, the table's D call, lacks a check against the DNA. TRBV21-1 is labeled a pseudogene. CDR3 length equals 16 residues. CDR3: CASSPGGGAGNQPQHF. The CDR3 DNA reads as TGTGCCAGCAGCCCCGGAGGGGGAGCCGGCAATCAGCCCCAGCATTTT.

DNA of the CDR3: TGTGCCAGCAGTCGCCGGGACAGGGGCAATCAGCCCCAGCATTTT. It codes for CASSRRDRGNQPQHF. J is TRBJ1-5 and V is TRBV28, with 9 bases aligning to TRBD1. V shed 5 bases, J shed 2 bases, and the junction held 4 bases outside the gene matches. The germline V gene encodes CDR1 MDHEN and CDR2 SYDVKM. The CDR3 contains 15 residues.